This entry is about one TCR beta chain. Its antigen is unidentified. This sample stems from a study of cytomegalovirus exposure and HLA in healthy donors. Study background: An earlier analysis found 110 million or so unique TCR beta sequences from approximately 170 million T cells. Broader study findings: Across donors, presence/absence analyses took sequencing depth to be roughly uniform.

It was with 60 Vbeta and 13 Jbeta primers that the PCR ran. Assay: immunoSEQ multiplex PCR; the TCRdb copy retains only in-frame clones and omits some. The top ten hold less than 2% of the sample, which has approximately 200,000 clones, about four fifths seen once. The CDR3 covers 15 residues. The ends lost 6 bases at V and 5 bases at J; junction bases unmatched: 10. Germline CDR1 is SNHLY and CDR2 is FYNNEI. The sequencing input was PBMCs. The source is a girl aged 5-17 years in good health and CMV-seropositive. The chain joins TRBV2 to TRBJ2-1; 7 bases are a match to TRBD2. The CDR3 region is CASRGELAIHNEQFF. The DNA for the CDR3 is TGTGCCAGCAGGGGAGAACTAGCGATCCACAATGAGCAGTTCTTC.